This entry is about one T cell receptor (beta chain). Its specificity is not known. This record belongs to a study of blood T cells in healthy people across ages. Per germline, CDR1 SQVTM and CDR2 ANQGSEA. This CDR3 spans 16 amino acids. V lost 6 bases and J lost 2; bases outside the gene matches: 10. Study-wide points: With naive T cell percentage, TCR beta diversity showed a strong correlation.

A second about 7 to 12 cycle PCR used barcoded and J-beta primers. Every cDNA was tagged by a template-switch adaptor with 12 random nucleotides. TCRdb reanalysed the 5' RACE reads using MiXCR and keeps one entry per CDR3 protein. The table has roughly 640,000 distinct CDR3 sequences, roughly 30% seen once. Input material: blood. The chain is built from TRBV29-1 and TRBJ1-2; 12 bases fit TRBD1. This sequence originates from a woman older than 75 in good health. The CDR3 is CSVLPGQGASNYGYTF. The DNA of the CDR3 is TGCAGCGTCCTACCGGGACAGGGGGCTTCAAACTATGGCTACACCTTC.